The T cell receptor beta chain under discussion was sequenced for a study of blood T cell repertoires in COVID-19. Whole-study context: T cells, B-cell-depleted T cells, or PBMCs provided the cDNA or gDNA that served as material.

V trimming: 2 bases; J trimming: 5 bases; junction bases outside the gene matches: 7. Germline CDR1 is SGHNT and CDR2 is YYREEE (reference sequence). The CDR3 sequence is 15 residues long. The method was immunoSEQ multiplex PCR; TCRdb's version includes in-frame clones alone and lacks a portion of them. The sample holds a few hundred thousand clones, 87% seen once. The chain recombines TRBV5-4 with TRBJ2-5, with 9 bases fitting TRBD1. The material sequenced was PBMCs or T cells enriched from blood (not recorded which). This receptor was taken from a woman aged 25 to 45 who had recovered from COVID-19. The CDR3 nucleotides read TGTGCCAGCAGCTTAACGACAGGGGGAGTGGAGACCCAGTACTTC. Amino acid sequence: CASSLTTGGVETQYF.